Listed here are 32 T cell receptor beta chains from one sample, sequenced in a study of blood T cell repertoires in COVID-19. Assay used: immunoSEQ multiplex PCR; TCRdb lists only in-frame clones, some missing. The data show 110,000 to 150,000 clones, approximately 82% seen once. Material for sequencing was peripheral blood. These receptors were collected from a human donor in a cohort sampled during active COVID-19.

The chain uses TRBV3-1 (or the pseudogene TRBV3-2) and TRBJ1-1; TRBD1 matches 11 bases. The V segment lost 4 bases and the J segment 4 bases; nucleotides outside the gene matches: 8. Looked up from germline, CDR1 is LGHDT and CDR2 is YNNKEL (reference sequence). This CDR3 comprises 16 residues. The CDR3 DNA is TGTGCCAGCAGCCCTCAGGGAGGGACAGGGGGCACTGAAGCTTTCTTT. Encoded protein: CASSPQGGTGGTEAFF.

A few counts support this clone. V and J are TRBV5-1 and TRBJ2-7; TRBD2 matches at 10 bases. Germline values: CDR1 SGHRS, CDR2 YFSETQ. The V segment lost 4 bases and the J segment 0 bases; nucleotides outside the gene matches: 1. The CDR3 spans 14 residues. CDR3 amino acids: CASSRTSGSYEQYF. CDR3 nucleotides: TGCGCCAGCAGCAGGACTAGCGGCTCCTACGAGCAGTACTTC.

The chain carries TRBV18 and TRBJ2-5; no firm D call. CDR3 size: 16 residues. Trimming took off 3 bases at V and 4 bases at J, with 18 bases between the two ends. Germline CDR1 is KGHSH and CDR2 is LQKENI. CDR3 DNA sequence: TGTGCCAGCTCACCCAATCTAGGTTTCGAAGGAGAGACCCAGTACTTC. Translation gives CASSPNLGFEGETQYF.

The chain combines TRBV19 with TRBJ2-7; unclear D gene. CDR1 LNHDA and CDR2 SQIVND come from the germline V gene (reference sequence). The CDR3 runs 11 residues. V lost 5 bases to trimming and J lost 5 bases, with 7 bases between them. The CDR3 sequence is CASSVGNEQYF. CDR3 in DNA: TGTGCCAGTAGTGTGGGCAACGAGCAGTACTTC. The full variable domain, in which reference TRBV19 and TRBJ2-7 provide the parts outside the CDR3, is DGGITQSPKYLFRKEGQNVTLSCEQNLNHDAMYWYRQDPGQGLRLIYYSQIVNDFQKGDIAEGYSVSREKKESFPLTVTSAQKNPTAFYLCASSVGNEQYFGPGTRLTVT.

The rearrangement uses TRBV7-2 and TRBJ1-3, with 9 bases identical to TRBD1. J gave up 2 bases and V 5 bases, and 4 bases lay outside the gene matches. CDR1 SGHTA and CDR2 FQGNSA come from the germline V gene. There are 15 residues in the CDR3. CDR3 bases: TGTGCCAGCAGCCCAGGGACAGGGACTGGAAACACCATATATTTT. Amino acid sequence: CASSPGTGTGNTIYF. Full variable domain (missing parts from reference TRBV7-2 and TRBJ1-3): GAGVSQSPSNKVTEKGKDVELRCDPISGHTALYWYRQSLGQGLEFLIYFQGNSAPDKSGLPSDRFSAERTGGSVSTLTIQRTQQEDSAVYLCASSPGTGTGNTIYFGEGSWLTVV.

The chain combines TRBV18 with TRBJ1-4; maybe TRBD1 (5 bases). Deletions cut 2 bases from V and 4 bases from J, with 11 bases between. Germline values: CDR1 KGHSH, CDR2 LQKENI. CDR3 length: 15 residues. CDR3 loop: CASSPATEVNEKLFF. CDR3 bases: TGTGCCAGCTCACCAGCGACAGAGGTTAATGAAAAACTGTTTTTT. The whole variable domain, remainder taken from reference TRBV18 and TRBJ1-4, is NAGVMQNPRHLVRRRGQEARLRCSPMKGHSHVYWYRQLPEEGLKFMVYLQKENIIDESGMPKERFSAEFPKEGPSILRIQQVVRGDSAAYFCASSPATEVNEKLFFGSGTQLSVL.

The rearrangement joins TRBV10-3 to TRBJ1-4; no firm D call. V lost 2 bases and J 4 bases, leaving 8 bases between the germline ends. Germline CDR1 and CDR2: ENHRY and SYGVKD. The CDR3 totals 14 residues. The CDR3: CAISETGDNEKLFF. The CDR3 DNA reads as TGTGCCATCAGTGAGACTGGAGATAATGAAAAACTGTTTTTT.

The table lists this clone with a count of one. In DNA form, the CDR3 reads TGTGCCAGCAGTCGAGACTATACAGGGAATGAAAAACTGTTTTTT. The encoded protein is CASSRDYTGNEKLFF. This chain joins TRBV2 and TRBJ1-4, with TRBD1 as a possible D gene (6 bases). V lost 5 bases and J lost 5, with 15 bases in between. Per germline, CDR1 SNHLY and CDR2 FYNNEI. The CDR3 length is 15 residues.

The V gene is TRBV4-1, the J gene TRBJ2-5; TRBD1 matches 7 bases. This CDR3 has 14 residues. V was pared by 0 bases and J by 5 bases, with 3 bases of the junction left unmatched. Germline CDR1 is MGHRA and CDR2 is YSYEKL. The CDR3 is CASSQDHRGETQYF. The CDR3 DNA reads TGCGCCAGCAGCCAAGATCACAGGGGTGAGACCCAGTACTTC.

The V and J genes are TRBV2 and TRBJ2-5; maybe TRBD1 (6 bases). CDR1 is SNHLY and CDR2 is FYNNEI in the germline V gene. V shed 4 bases and J shed 1 base, with 7 bases lying between them. The CDR3 covers 13 residues. The CDR3 protein is CASSADSQETQYF. The CDR3, as DNA: TGTGCCAGCAGTGCGGACAGCCAAGAGACCCAGTACTTC.

This sequence joins TRBV3-1 (or the pseudogene TRBV3-2) and TRBJ1-1; the D gene is possibly TRBD1 (5 bases). The V end lost 3 bases, the J end lost 5 bases, and 19 bases lay between the germline ends. Germline assignment: CDR1 LGHDT and CDR2 YNNKEL (reference sequence). The CDR3 runs to 16 residues. The CDR3 DNA reads TGTGCCAGCAGCCATTACCAACGGGGGAGGGGTACTGAAGCTTTCTTT. It yields the protein CASSHYQRGRGTEAFF.

The chain employs TRBV29-1 and TRBJ1-4; weak D call: TRBD1 (6 bases). CDR1 SQVTM and CDR2 ANQGSEA come from the germline V gene. V lost 5 bases and J lost 4, with 8 bases in between. This CDR3 region has 12 residues. The CDR3 region has the DNA TGCAGCGTTCAGGGGAGTAATGAAAAACTGTTTTTT. Translated, it gives CSVQGSNEKLFF.

This clone was found a few times. This sequence joins TRBV5-1 and TRBJ2-2, with no clear D. Germline V gene sequence: CDR1 SGHRS, CDR2 YFSETQ. The CDR3 runs to 17 residues. The germline V and J ends were trimmed by 1 base and 0 bases, with 13 bases remaining between them. Here the CDR3 DNA reads TGCGCCAGCAGCTTGCGCTCAGCTAGAACGAACACCGGGGAGCTGTTTTTT. This sequence encodes CASSLRSARTNTGELFF.

The chain uses TRBV3-1 (or the pseudogene TRBV3-2) and TRBJ2-1; 10 positions agree with TRBD2. The CDR3 has 15 amino acids. V gave up 5 bases and J gave up 12 bases; unmatched junction bases: 13. CDR1 is LGHDT, CDR2 YNNKEL, per germline (reference sequence). As DNA, the CDR3 is TGTGCCAGCAGCTCCGCCGGGACTAGCGCCCAGGGGCAGTTCTTC. Translating gives CASSSAGTSAQGQFF.

The chain has TRBV5-1 and TRBJ2-1; D uncertain. The CDR3 is 14 amino acids. Germline V gene sequence: CDR1 SGHRS, CDR2 YFSETQ. V dropped 0 bases and J dropped 6 bases, with 10 bases sitting between them. This chain's CDR3 is CASSLDGRFNEQFF. DNA of the CDR3: TGCGCCAGCAGCTTGGATGGCAGATTCAATGAGCAGTTCTTC.

The CDR3 is CASSPQGQSTYNEQFF. CDR3 nucleotide sequence: TGTGCCAGCAGTCCACAGGGACAGAGCACCTACAATGAGCAGTTCTTC. This chain links TRBV7-3 with TRBJ2-1; 7 bases agree with TRBD1. Germline CDR1 reads SGHTA; CDR2 reads FQGTGA. Trimming took 6 bases from V and 2 from J; bases not matched to a gene: 10. The CDR3 is made up of 16 amino acids.

This chain connects TRBV30 to TRBJ1-4, with 9 positions matching TRBD1. Germline loops: CDR1 GTSNPN, CDR2 SVGIG (reference sequence). This CDR3 has 15 residues. The J segment lost 6 bases and the V segment lost 0 bases, leaving 5 bases of the junction unmatched. CDR3 nucleotide sequence: TGTGCCTGGAGTGTACCCGGGACAGGGTATGAAAAACTGTTTTTT. As protein: CAWSVPGTGYEKLFF. Full variable domain (outside the CDR3, taken from reference TRBV30 and TRBJ1-4): SQTIHQWPATLVQPVGSPLSLECTVEGTSNPNLYWYRQAAGRGLQLLFYSVGIGQISSEVPQNLSASRPQDRQFILSSKKLLLSDSGFYLCAWSVPGTGYEKLFFGSGTQLSVL.

This rearrangement joins TRBV30 to TRBJ2-4, with D perhaps TRBD2 (5 bases). Germline assignment: CDR1 GTSNPN and CDR2 SVGIG (reference sequence). The CDR3 sequence is 13 residues long. Trimming took 1 base from V and 1 from J, leaving 5 bases between them. CDR3 region: CAWSGGAKNIQYF. The CDR3 coding sequence is TGTGCCTGGAGTGGAGGGGCCAAAAACATTCAGTACTTC.

V usage is TRBV4-1 and J usage is TRBJ1-3; D not resolved. Germline V gene lookup returns CDR1 MGHRA and CDR2 YSYEKL. Trimming stripped 0 bases from V and 5 bases from J, with 8 bases between. CDR3 length: 14 amino acids. CDR3 loop: CASSQDPSRNTIYF. In DNA, the CDR3 is TGCGCCAGCAGCCAAGATCCTAGCCGAAACACCATATATTTT.

This chain links TRBV7-9 with TRBJ1-6; TRBD1 agrees at 9 bases. Germline V gene lookup returns CDR1 SEHNR and CDR2 FQNEAQ (reference sequence). This CDR3 region has 15 residues. Trimming at V came to 6 bases and at J to 8 bases, leaving 8 bases not matched to a gene. Written as DNA, the CDR3 is TGTGCCAGCAGTTTATCGACAGGGGGATATTCACCCCTCCACTTT. Translated, it gives CASSLSTGGYSPLHF.

The chain recombines TRBV14 with TRBJ2-1, with D maybe TRBD1 (5 bases). V was pared by 0 bases and J by 10 bases, with 16 bases between. The CDR3 extends over 15 amino acids. Germline CDR1 reads SGHDN; CDR2 reads FVKESK. CDR3 residues: CASSQDQNRPQEQFF. CDR3 coding DNA: TGTGCCAGCAGCCAAGACCAAAACAGGCCTCAGGAGCAGTTCTTC.

The genes are TRBV5-1 and TRBJ1-5; 8 nucleotides line up with TRBD1. Germline V gives CDR1 SGHRS, CDR2 YFSETQ. V was clipped by 0 bases and J by 7 bases; unmatched bases: 3. The CDR3 length is 14 residues. CDR3 coding DNA: TGCGCCAGCAGCTTGGGGACAGGGAGACAGCCCCAGCATTTT. This gives the protein CASSLGTGRQPQHF. The full variable domain, with the rest looked up from reference TRBV5-1 and TRBJ1-5, is KAGVTQTPRYLIKTRGQQVTLSCSPISGHRSVSWYQQTPGQGLQFLFEYFSETQRNKGNFPGRFSGRQFSNSRSEMNVSTLELGDSALYLCASSLGTGRQPQHFGDGTRLSIL.

CDR3 DNA sequence: TGTGCCAGCAACAGGGGGGACACCGGGGAGCTGTTTTTT. It translates to CASNRGDTGELFF. The chain carries TRBV28 and TRBJ2-2; 8 bases align to TRBD1. The CDR3 has 13 amino acids. Per germline, CDR1 MDHEN and CDR2 SYDVKM. Unmatched junction bases numbered 1, after V lost 7 bases and J lost 3 bases.

The rearrangement links TRBV28 to TRBJ2-5; 8 positions match TRBD2. The CDR3 is made up of 13 amino acids. The J segment lost 7 bases and the V segment lost 8 bases, leaving 9 bases of the junction unmatched. From germline, CDR1 is MDHEN and CDR2 SYDVKM. CDR3 residues: CASGSGLEWTQYF. As DNA, the CDR3 is TGTGCCAGCGGTTCGGGACTAGAATGGACCCAGTACTTC. The complete variable domain, with remaining parts taken from reference TRBV28 and TRBJ2-5, reads DVKVTQSSRYLVKRTGEKVFLECVQDMDHENMFWYRQDPGLGLRLIYFSYDVKMKEKGDIPEGYSVSREKKERFSLILESASTNQTSMYLCASGSGLEWTQYFGPGTRLLVL.

V is TRBV6-5 and J is TRBJ1-4; 7 bases map to TRBD1. CDR3 length: 13 residues. Germline V gene sequence: CDR1 MNHEY, CDR2 SVGAGI. The V and J ends lost 6 bases and 6 bases, in that order; junction bases with no gene match: 4. This CDR3 reads CASSRDRDEKLFF. CDR3 coding DNA: TGTGCCAGCAGCCGCGACAGGGATGAAAAACTGTTTTTT.

The chain has TRBV6-5 and TRBJ2-3; the D is unclear. CDR1 is MNHEY and CDR2 is SVGAGI in the germline V gene. V gave up 8 bases and J gave up 0 bases, with 9 bases separating them. CDR3 length: 13 amino acids. The CDR3 sequence is CASHVTSTDTQYF. The CDR3 DNA is TGTGCCAGCCACGTGACTAGCACAGATACGCAGTATTTT.

The chain couples TRBV5-6 to TRBJ2-5; 10 nucleotides align to TRBD2. Germline V gene data show CDR1 as SGHDT and CDR2 as YYEEEE. The V and J ends lost 3 bases and 1 base, in that order; junction bases with no gene match: 12. This CDR3 comprises 18 residues. The CDR3 spells CASSSPAGLADPQETQYF. The DNA for the CDR3 is TGTGCCAGCAGCTCCCCCGCCGGACTAGCGGACCCCCAAGAGACCCAGTACTTC.

This clone has only one observation. The V call is TRBV5-1, the J call TRBJ2-3; D is uncertain. CDR3 length: 11 residues. V gave up 4 bases and J gave up 6 bases, with 6 bases separating them. Germline V CDR1 and CDR2: SGHRS, YFSETQ. The CDR3 DNA reads as TGCGCCAGCAGCCTCAGGGATACGCAGTATTTT. It encodes CASSLRDTQYF.

This rearrangement joins TRBV28 to TRBJ2-2, with a possible D match to TRBD2 (6 bases). This CDR3 spans 14 amino acids. With 10 bases removed from V and 3 bases from J, the gap between germline ends came to 15 bases. Germline CDR1 reads MDHEN; CDR2 reads SYDVKM. CDR3 loop: CATRVSGYTGELFF. CDR3 coding DNA: TGTGCCACCCGGGTGAGCGGGTACACCGGGGAGCTGTTTTTT.

This chain connects TRBV5-4 to TRBJ2-7; no reliable D call. Per germline, CDR1 SGHNT and CDR2 YYREEE (reference sequence). V was cut by 6 bases and J by 1 base, with 17 bases left in between. The CDR3 consists of 15 residues. CDR3 amino acids: CASINVQPRSYEQYF. DNA of the CDR3: TGTGCCAGCATCAACGTCCAGCCTAGGTCCTACGAGCAGTACTTC. The whole variable domain, filled in from reference TRBV5-4 and TRBJ2-7, reads ETGVTQSPTHLIKTRGQQVTLRCSSQSGHNTVSWYQQALGQGPQFIFQYYREEENGRGNFPPRFSGLQFPNYSSELNVNALELDDSALYLCASINVQPRSYEQYFGPGTRLTVT.

CDR3 sequence (DNA): TGTGCCAGCAGTTTATCGCTAGCGGGAGGTGAAAATGAGCAGTTCTTC. The encoded protein is CASSLSLAGGENEQFF. V gene TRBV28 combines with J gene TRBJ2-1; 11 bases align to TRBD2. Germline V gene sequence: CDR1 MDHEN, CDR2 SYDVKM. The length of the CDR3 is 16 residues. The V and J ends lost 1 base and 7 bases, in that order; junction bases with no gene match: 6.

This clone has a single count. The chain employs TRBV6-6 and TRBJ2-1, with 7 bases lining up with TRBD2. Germline CDR1 MNHNY, CDR2 SVGAGI (reference sequence). The CDR3 length is 13 residues. Germline trimming cut 8 bases from V and 4 bases from J; bases unmatched to any gene: 5. For the CDR3, the DNA is TGTGCCAGCCAAGGGACTACTTACAATGAGCAGTTCTTC. Translation: CASQGTTYNEQFF.